Below, one T cell receptor beta chain is given with its context. This record comes from a study of cytomegalovirus exposure and HLA in healthy donors. The study ran its PCR with 60 Vbeta and 13 Jbeta primers. Measured with immunoSEQ multiplex PCR; TCRdb has only the in-frame clones, and not every one. The data hold around 140,000 clones, with about three quarters observed a single time. The CDR3 is 13 amino acids. Germline V gene sequence: CDR1 MNHEY, CDR2 SVGAGI. Trimming stripped 7 bases from V and 6 bases from J, with 15 bases between. The chain joins TRBV6-5 to TRBJ1-1; possible D gene TRBD1, 5 bases. The specimen was PBMCs. The TCR sequence derives from a man aged 35 to 55 in good health and CMV-seropositive. This CDR3 is CASIKRGRAEAFF. The CDR3 DNA follows: TGTGCCAGCATCAAACGGGGGAGGGCTGAAGCTTTCTTT.